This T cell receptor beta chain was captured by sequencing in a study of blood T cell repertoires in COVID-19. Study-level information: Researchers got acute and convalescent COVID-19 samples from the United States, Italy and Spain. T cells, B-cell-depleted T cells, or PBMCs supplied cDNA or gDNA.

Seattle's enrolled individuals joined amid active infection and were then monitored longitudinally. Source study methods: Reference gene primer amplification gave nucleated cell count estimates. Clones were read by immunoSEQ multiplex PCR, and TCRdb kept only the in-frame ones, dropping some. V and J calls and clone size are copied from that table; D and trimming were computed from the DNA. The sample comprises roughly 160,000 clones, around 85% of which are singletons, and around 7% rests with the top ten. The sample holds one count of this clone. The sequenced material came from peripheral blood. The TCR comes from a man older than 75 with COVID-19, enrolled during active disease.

CDR3 bases: TGTGCCAGCAGCCAATCTTTGGGGAGCTCCTACGAGCAGTACTTC. Protein: CASSQSLGSSYEQYF. V gene TRBV3-1 (or the pseudogene TRBV3-2) combines with J gene TRBJ2-7, with D perhaps TRBD2 (5 bases). This CDR3 is 15 amino acids long. Trimming took 2 bases from V and 0 from J, leaving 11 bases between them. CDR1 is LGHDT, CDR2 YNNKEL, per germline (reference sequence).